This T cell receptor (beta chain) was recorded in a study of blood T cell repertoires in COVID-19. The overall study: Acute and convalescent COVID-19 specimens originated in the United States, Italy and Spain.

Produced via immunoSEQ multiplex PCR; TCRdb's table is partial and in-frame only. The repertoire holds about 120,000 clones, with 90% as singletons. The germline gives CDR1 SGDLS, CDR2 YYNGEE. CDR3 length equals 15 residues. Between the trimmed V and J ends, which lost 0 bases and 3 bases, there was a span of 11 bases. Sequenced sample: peripheral blood. The TCR was taken from a human donor with active COVID-19. The donor label of this sample is uncertain. The chain carries TRBV9 and TRBJ2-3; no clear D. The CDR3: CASSVGSARTDTQYF. In DNA, the CDR3 is TGTGCCAGCAGCGTAGGATCCGCCAGGACAGATACGCAGTATTTT.